The 26 T cell receptor beta chains below were found in one sample sequenced in a study of blood T cell repertoires in COVID-19. Assay used: immunoSEQ multiplex PCR; TCRdb lists only in-frame clones, some missing. The sample records roughly 150,000 clones, roughly 83% being singletons. Sequencing input: PBMCs or T cells enriched from blood (not recorded which). All receptors come from a man between 65 and 85 years old who had been exposed to COVID-19.

The J gene is TRBJ1-4, the V gene TRBV6-5, with D possibly being TRBD1 (6 bases). Germline V gene lookup returns CDR1 MNHEY and CDR2 SVGAGI. V lost 8 bases and J lost 8, with 18 bases in between. CDR3 length: 14 residues. The CDR3 sequence is CASYLAGEREKLFF. CDR3 DNA sequence: TGTGCCAGCTACCTCGCAGGGGAACGGGAAAAACTGTTTTTT.

This chain uses TRBV3-1 (or the pseudogene TRBV3-2) with TRBJ2-7; D remains ambiguous. V was cut by 5 bases and J by 0 bases, with 11 bases left in between. CDR3 length equals 14 residues. Germline V lookup: CDR1 LGHDT, CDR2 YNNKEL (reference sequence). CDR3 in amino acids: CASSSRLNSYEQYF. CDR3 nucleotide sequence: TGTGCCAGCAGCAGTCGACTCAACTCCTACGAGCAGTACTTC.

V gene TRBV7-8 combines with J gene TRBJ1-4; possible D gene TRBD1, 5 bases. The CDR3 totals 17 residues. The germline V gene encodes CDR1 SGHVS and CDR2 FQNEAQ. V was trimmed by 1 base and J by 5 bases, leaving 17 bases between them. CDR3 sequence (DNA): TGTGCCAGCAGCTTAGGGGGCGGGACTCCGGGAAATGAAAAACTGTTTTTT. Translation: CASSLGGGTPGNEKLFF.

The chain is built from TRBV7-2 and TRBJ2-7; D possibly corresponds to TRBD2 (6 bases). Trimming stripped 3 bases from V and 0 bases from J, with 15 bases between. This CDR3 has 16 residues. From germline, CDR1 is SGHTA and CDR2 FQGNSA. CDR3 sequence (DNA): TGTGCCAGCAGCTTGGTTATGGCGGGGAGCTCCTACGAGCAGTACTTC. Its protein product is CASSLVMAGSSYEQYF.

The V gene is TRBV5-5, the J gene TRBJ1-1; D may be TRBD1 (5 bases). Trimming took 4 bases from V and 1 from J, leaving 11 bases between them. The CDR3 runs 14 residues. The germline V gene has CDR1 SGHKS and CDR2 YYEKEE (reference sequence). The CDR3 spells CASSPQVKNTEAFF. CDR3 nucleotide sequence: TGTGCCAGCAGCCCACAGGTCAAGAACACTGAAGCTTTCTTT.

V usage is TRBV2 and J usage is TRBJ2-7; D ambiguous. The CDR3 is made up of 12 amino acids. V lost 2 bases, J lost 4 bases, and 6 bases lay in between. Per germline, CDR1 SNHLY and CDR2 FYNNEI. CDR3 loop: CASSEQAYEQYF. The CDR3 DNA follows: TGTGCCAGCAGTGAACAGGCTTACGAGCAGTACTTC.

The CDR3 protein is CASSPRTGSTYEQYF. The DNA of the CDR3 is TGTGCCAGCAGCCCACGGACAGGCTCAACCTACGAGCAGTACTTC. V is TRBV13 and J is TRBJ2-7; 7 bases align to TRBD1. Germline CDR1 reads PRHDT; CDR2 reads FYEKMQ (reference sequence). Trimming removed 5 bases from V and 2 bases from J; junction bases left unmatched: 9. The CDR3 is 15 residues long.

This clone came up a few times. The chain combines TRBV7-2 with TRBJ1-1; 9 bases are a match to TRBD1. CDR3 length equals 16 residues. J gave up 3 bases and V 5 bases, and 10 bases lay outside the gene matches. Germline V gene sequence: CDR1 SGHTA, CDR2 FQGNSA. DNA for the CDR3: TGTGCCAGCAGCGCCCAGACAGGGGGGGTGGACACTGAAGCTTTCTTT. Its translation: CASSAQTGGVDTEAFF.

J is TRBJ1-2 and V is TRBV7-9; 11 bases are shared with TRBD1. The length of the CDR3 is 15 residues. J was trimmed by 4 bases and V by 5 bases; bases with no gene match: 6. Germline-derived CDR1 and CDR2 are SEHNR and FQNEAQ (reference sequence). CDR3 loop: CASSQGQGVGYGYTF. The DNA of the CDR3 is TGTGCCAGCAGCCAGGGACAGGGGGTCGGCTATGGCTACACCTTC.

This chain connects TRBV24-1 to TRBJ2-7; a possible D gene is TRBD1 (5 bases). The CDR3 runs to 15 residues. V gave up 3 bases and J gave up 2 bases, with 13 bases separating them. Germline V gene lookup returns CDR1 KGHDR and CDR2 SFDVKD. In DNA form, the CDR3 reads TGTGCCACCAGTGATGGGGCCTTAGGGGCCTACGAGCAGTACTTC. Translation gives CATSDGALGAYEQYF.

CDR3 residues: CASSRASSGRDNEQFF. CDR3 coding DNA: TGTGCCAGTAGTAGGGCCTCTAGCGGACGCGACAATGAGCAGTTCTTC. The rearrangement uses TRBV19 and TRBJ2-1; TRBD2 matches 7 bases. Germline values: CDR1 LNHDA, CDR2 SQIVND (reference sequence). Trimming removed 4 bases from V and 5 bases from J; junction bases left unmatched: 11. The CDR3 length is 16 residues.

This chain connects TRBV5-4 to TRBJ2-1; 10 bases align to TRBD2. CDR1 and CDR2 from the germline V gene are SGHNT and YYREEE (reference sequence). With 0 bases clipped from V and 11 bases from J, the junction kept 11 bases outside the gene matches. The CDR3 loop spans 16 amino acids. CDR3 sequence: CASSLDYSGGSQKQFF. CDR3 bases: TGTGCCAGCAGCTTGGATTATAGCGGGGGGTCCCAAAAGCAGTTCTTC.

The CDR3 sequence is CASSLNSGGAGYGYTF. CDR3 DNA: TGTGCCAGCAGTTTAAATAGTGGGGGCGCAGGGTATGGCTACACCTTC. This chain joins TRBV28 and TRBJ1-2, with D possibly being TRBD1 (6 bases). V was trimmed by 2 bases and J by 5 bases, leaving 18 bases between them. The CDR3 length is 16 residues. Germline CDR1 reads MDHEN; CDR2 reads SYDVKM.

The chain recombines TRBV7-2 with TRBJ2-5; D call uncertain. Germline CDR1 reads SGHTA; CDR2 reads FQGNSA. The V end was cut by 7 bases, the J end by 3 bases, with 9 bases between. The CDR3 is made up of 12 amino acids. The CDR3: CASNRGKETQYF. CDR3 bases: TGTGCCAGCAATCGCGGAAAAGAGACCCAGTACTTC. The whole variable domain, filled in from reference TRBV7-2 and TRBJ2-5, reads GAGVSQSPSNKVTEKGKDVELRCDPISGHTALYWYRQSLGQGLEFLIYFQGNSAPDKSGLPSDRFSAERTGGSVSTLTIQRTQQEDSAVYLCASNRGKETQYFGPGTRLLVL.

The chain recombines TRBV6-5 with TRBJ2-7; TRBD1 aligns across 8 bases. J lost 1 base, V lost 6 bases, and 5 bases had no gene match. The V gene's germline CDR1 is MNHEY and CDR2 SVGAGI. This CDR3 spans 14 amino acids. The DNA for the CDR3 is TGTGCCAGCAGCTGGACAGGGACTTCCTACGAGCAGTACTTC. It is translated as CASSWTGTSYEQYF.

This sequence joins TRBV7-6 and TRBJ1-3; D possibly corresponds to TRBD1 (5 bases). Trimming took 4 bases from V and 0 from J, leaving 19 bases between them. Germline CDR1 and CDR2: SGHVS and FNYEAQ. The CDR3 covers 18 residues. CDR3 bases: TGTGCCAGCAGCTCCTTCCTCCGGGACTCGAGCTCTGGAAACACCATATATTTT. Translated, it gives CASSSFLRDSSSGNTIYF. Full variable domain (outside the CDR3, taken from reference TRBV7-6 and TRBJ1-3): GAGVSQSPRYKVTKRGQDVALRCDPISGHVSLYWYRQALGQGPEFLTYFNYEAQQDKSGLPNDRFSAERPEGSISTLTIQRTEQRDSAMYRCASSSFLRDSSSGNTIYFGEGSWLTVV.

This clone was seen once. The rearrangement joins TRBV7-9 to TRBJ1-2, with D maybe TRBD1 (6 bases). V was trimmed by 6 bases and J by 4 bases, leaving 9 bases between them. The CDR3 loop spans 12 amino acids. CDR1 is SEHNR and CDR2 is FQNEAQ in the germline V gene (reference sequence). Here the CDR3 reads CASSSGVYGYTF. The CDR3 DNA reads TGTGCCAGCAGTTCAGGGGTCTATGGCTACACCTTC.

This clone was found a few times. V is TRBV5-4 and J is TRBJ2-5; tentative D call: TRBD2 (5 bases). Trimming removed 5 bases from V and 1 base from J, with 9 bases in between. The CDR3 loop spans 13 amino acids. Per germline, CDR1 SGHNT and CDR2 YYREEE (reference sequence). DNA of the CDR3: TGTGCCAGCAGTTCCGGGATCCAAGAGACCCAGTACTTC. Protein sequence: CASSSGIQETQYF.

This clone was counted a few times. The rearrangement uses TRBV6-5 and TRBJ2-2; TRBD2 might be the D (6 bases). Germline CDR1 is MNHEY and CDR2 is SVGAGI. CDR3 length: 15 amino acids. V lost 2 bases to trimming and J lost 4 bases, with 11 bases between them. The DNA for the CDR3 is TGTGCCAGCAGTTACGGGTGGGAGGCCACCGGGGAGCTGTTTTTT. Protein sequence: CASSYGWEATGELFF.

This clone appeared a few times. The chain links TRBV7-2 to TRBJ1-1; no reliable D call. The V end was cut by 2 bases, the J end by 5 bases, with 6 bases between. Per germline, CDR1 SGHTA and CDR2 FQGNSA. This CDR3 has 12 residues. CDR3 region: CASSLSGTEAFF. CDR3 DNA: TGTGCCAGCAGCTTATCGGGAACTGAAGCTTTCTTT.

This chain joins TRBV6-5 and TRBJ2-7, with 7 bases identical to TRBD1. Germline lookup yields CDR1 MNHEY and CDR2 SVGAGI. The CDR3 extends over 15 amino acids. V trimming: 6 bases; J trimming: 6 bases; junction bases outside the gene matches: 14. The CDR3 spells CASRPFPGQISEQYF. The CDR3 DNA reads TGTGCCAGCAGACCCTTTCCGGGACAGATCTCCGAGCAGTACTTC.

The count of this clone is one. V usage is TRBV5-1 and J usage is TRBJ1-1, with TRBD1 as a possible D gene (5 bases). The V end was cut by 4 bases, the J end by 0 bases, with 19 bases between. Looked up from germline, CDR1 is SGHRS and CDR2 is YFSETQ. The CDR3 consists of 17 residues. The CDR3 spells CASSGEGTHPMNTEAFF. The CDR3 bases are TGCGCCAGCAGCGGGGAGGGGACCCATCCTATGAACACTGAAGCTTTCTTT. Complete variable domain (other parts from reference TRBV5-1 and TRBJ1-1): KAGVTQTPRYLIKTRGQQVTLSCSPISGHRSVSWYQQTPGQGLQFLFEYFSETQRNKGNFPGRFSGRQFSNSRSEMNVSTLELGDSALYLCASSGEGTHPMNTEAFFGQGTRLTVV.

The V gene is TRBV19, the J gene TRBJ1-2; possible D gene TRBD1, 6 bases. The CDR3 has 14 amino acids. V lost 4 bases and J lost 5, with 14 bases in between. Germline-derived CDR1 and CDR2 are LNHDA and SQIVND (reference sequence). The CDR3 loop is CASSTGHLQYGYTF. The CDR3 bases are TGTGCCAGTAGTACGGGACACTTACAATATGGCTACACCTTC. Full variable domain (missing parts from reference TRBV19 and TRBJ1-2): DGGITQSPKYLFRKEGQNVTLSCEQNLNHDAMYWYRQDPGQGLRLIYYSQIVNDFQKGDIAEGYSVSREKKESFPLTVTSAQKNPTAFYLCASSTGHLQYGYTFGSGTRLTVV.

The rearrangement joins TRBV5-1 to TRBJ1-4, with D unclear. The CDR3 is 13 residues long. The V and J ends lost 4 bases and 7 bases respectively, with 11 bases between them. Germline CDR1 SGHRS, CDR2 YFSETQ. The CDR3 region is CASSMRETEKLFF. The CDR3, as DNA: TGCGCCAGCAGCATGAGGGAAACTGAAAAACTGTTTTTT.

The chain carries TRBV3-1 (or the pseudogene TRBV3-2) and TRBJ1-2; D ambiguous. The CDR3 has 12 amino acids. With 0 bases removed from V and 7 bases from J, the gap between germline ends came to 6 bases. Per the germline V gene, CDR1 is LGHDT and CDR2 is YNNKEL (reference sequence). Here the CDR3 DNA reads TGTGCCAGCAGCCAAGATAGGAGTGGCTACACCTTC. Its protein is CASSQDRSGYTF.

The V gene is TRBV19, the J gene TRBJ1-5; D gene uncertain. V was cut by 4 bases and J by 3 bases, with 7 bases left in between. This CDR3 comprises 13 residues. CDR1 and CDR2 from the germline V gene are LNHDA and SQIVND (reference sequence). CDR3 in amino acids: CASSRPDNQPQHF. As DNA, the CDR3 is TGTGCCAGTAGTAGGCCCGACAATCAGCCCCAGCATTTT.